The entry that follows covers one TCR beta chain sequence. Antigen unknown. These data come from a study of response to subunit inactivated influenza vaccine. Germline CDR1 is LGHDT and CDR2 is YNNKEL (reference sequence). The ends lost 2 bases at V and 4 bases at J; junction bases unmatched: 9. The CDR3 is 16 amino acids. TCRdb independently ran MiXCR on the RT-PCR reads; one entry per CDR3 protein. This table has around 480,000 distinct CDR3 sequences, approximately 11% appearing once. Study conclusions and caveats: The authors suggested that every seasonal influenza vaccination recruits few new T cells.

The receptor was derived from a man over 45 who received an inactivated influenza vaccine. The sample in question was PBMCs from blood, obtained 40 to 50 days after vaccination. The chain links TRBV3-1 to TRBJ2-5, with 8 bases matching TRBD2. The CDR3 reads CASSQFTSGGGETQYF. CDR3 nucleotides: TGTGCCAGCAGCCAATTTACTAGCGGTGGAGGAGAGACCCAGTACTTC.